The TCR beta chain under discussion was sequenced for a study of PD-L1 blockade in urothelial cancer. Background on the study: A median blood sample held 141,255 T cells and 75,000 to 85,000 unique TCRs.

Time point given: peripheral blood 6 weeks after treatment start. Locally advanced or metastatic urothelial carcinoma was present in patients. With 7 bases removed from V and 7 bases from J, the gap between germline ends came to 16 bases. CDR1 SEHNR and CDR2 FQNEAQ come from the germline V gene (reference sequence). This CDR3 region has 14 residues. Profiled with immunoSEQ multiplex PCR; TCRdb holds only in-frame clones, not every one. The sample records 46,000 or so clones, approximately 86% being singletons. This sequence originates from a man aged 60-69 years with urothelial cancer. V and J are TRBV7-9 and TRBJ2-2; D unresolved. Sequencing used PBMCs, obtained around atezolizumab (anti-PD-L1) treatment. CDR3 in DNA: TGTGCCAGCACCATACCCCAGAATAACGGGGAGCTGTTTTTT. This translates into CASTIPQNNGELFF.